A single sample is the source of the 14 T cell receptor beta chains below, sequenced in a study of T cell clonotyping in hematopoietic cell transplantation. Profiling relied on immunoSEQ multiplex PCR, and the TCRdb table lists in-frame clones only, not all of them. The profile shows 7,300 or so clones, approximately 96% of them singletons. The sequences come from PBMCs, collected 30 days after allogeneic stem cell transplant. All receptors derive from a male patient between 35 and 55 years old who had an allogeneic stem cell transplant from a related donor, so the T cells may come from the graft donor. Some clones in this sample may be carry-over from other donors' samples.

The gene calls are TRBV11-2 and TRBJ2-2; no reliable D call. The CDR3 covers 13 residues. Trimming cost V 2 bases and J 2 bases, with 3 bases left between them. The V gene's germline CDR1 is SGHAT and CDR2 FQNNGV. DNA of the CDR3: TGTGCCAGCAGCTTAACCAACACCGGGGAGCTGTTTTTT. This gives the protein CASSLTNTGELFF.

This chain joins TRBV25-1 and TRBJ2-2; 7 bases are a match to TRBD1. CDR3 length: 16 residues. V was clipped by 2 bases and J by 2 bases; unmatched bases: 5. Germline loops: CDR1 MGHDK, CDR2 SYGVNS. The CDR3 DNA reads TGTGCCAGCAGTGAACCGGGACAGTTAAACACCGGGGAGCTGTTTTTT. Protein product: CASSEPGQLNTGELFF.

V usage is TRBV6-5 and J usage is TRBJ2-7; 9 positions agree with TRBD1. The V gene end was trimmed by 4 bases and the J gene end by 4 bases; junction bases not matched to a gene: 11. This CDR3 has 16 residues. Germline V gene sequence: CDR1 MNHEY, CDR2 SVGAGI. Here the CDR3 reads CASSSSSTTGGYEQYF. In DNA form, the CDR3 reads TGTGCCAGCAGTTCGAGCTCGACGACAGGGGGGTACGAGCAGTACTTC.

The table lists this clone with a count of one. CDR3 residues: CASSLDFGYTEAFF. CDR3 in DNA: TGTGCCAGCAGCTTAGATTTCGGCTACACTGAAGCTTTCTTT. The rearrangement joins TRBV11-2 to TRBJ1-1, with unresolved D. The CDR3 has 14 residues. Trimming left V 0 bases short and J 3 bases short, with 8 bases between. The germline V gene encodes CDR1 SGHAT and CDR2 FQNNGV. The variable domain in full, with the rest retrieved from reference TRBV11-2 and TRBJ1-1, is EAGVAQSPRYKIIEKRQSVAFWCNPISGHATLYWYQQILGQGPKLLIQFQNNGVVDDSQLPKDRFSAERLKGVDSTLKIQPAKLEDSAVYLCASSLDFGYTEAFFGQGTRLTVV.

The CDR3 sequence: CASREYTGELFF. The CDR3 DNA sequence: TGTGCCAGCAGGGAGTACACCGGGGAGCTGTTTTTT. This chain links TRBV6-6 with TRBJ2-2; the D is unclear. The V end lost 6 bases, the J end lost 3 bases, and 5 bases lay between the germline ends. There are 12 residues in the CDR3. Germline V gene lookup returns CDR1 MNHNY and CDR2 SVGAGI (reference sequence).

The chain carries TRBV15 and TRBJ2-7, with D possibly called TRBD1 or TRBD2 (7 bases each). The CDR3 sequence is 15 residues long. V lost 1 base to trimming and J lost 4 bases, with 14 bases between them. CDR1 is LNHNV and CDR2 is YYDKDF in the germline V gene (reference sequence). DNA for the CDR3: TGTGCCACCAGCAGAGGGGGAGGGGGCACTTACGAGCAGTACTTC. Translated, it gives CATSRGGGGTYEQYF.

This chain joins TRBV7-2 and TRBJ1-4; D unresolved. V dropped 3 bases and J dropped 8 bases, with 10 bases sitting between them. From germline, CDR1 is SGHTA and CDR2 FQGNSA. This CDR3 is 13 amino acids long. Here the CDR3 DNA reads TGTGCCAGCAGCTTTGGGCGGGGAGAAAAACTGTTTTTT. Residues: CASSFGRGEKLFF.

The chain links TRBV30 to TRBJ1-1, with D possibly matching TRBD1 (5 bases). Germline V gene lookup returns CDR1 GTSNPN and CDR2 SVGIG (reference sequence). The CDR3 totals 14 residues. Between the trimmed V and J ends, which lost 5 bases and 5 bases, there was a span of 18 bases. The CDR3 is CAWYTGRRSTEAFF. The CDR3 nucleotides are TGTGCCTGGTATACAGGACGGCGGAGTACTGAAGCTTTCTTT.

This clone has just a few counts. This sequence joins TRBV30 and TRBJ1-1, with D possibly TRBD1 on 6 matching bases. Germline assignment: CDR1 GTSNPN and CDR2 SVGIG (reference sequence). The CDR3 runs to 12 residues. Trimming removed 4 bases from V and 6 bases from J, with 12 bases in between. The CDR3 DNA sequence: TGTGCCTGGACTCCAGGGGCGGCTGAAGCTTTCTTT. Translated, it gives CAWTPGAAEAFF.

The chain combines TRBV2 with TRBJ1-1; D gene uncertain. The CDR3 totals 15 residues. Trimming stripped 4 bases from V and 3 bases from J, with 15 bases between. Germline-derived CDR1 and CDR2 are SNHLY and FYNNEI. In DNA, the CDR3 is TGTGCCAGCAGTGTGTCGAGCTGGGGATACACTGAAGCTTTCTTT. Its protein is CASSVSSWGYTEAFF.

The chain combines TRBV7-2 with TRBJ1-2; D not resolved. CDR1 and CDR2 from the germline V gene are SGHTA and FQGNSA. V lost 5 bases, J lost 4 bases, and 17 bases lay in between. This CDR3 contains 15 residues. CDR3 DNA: TGTGCCAGCAGCACCCAATCGGAGGGAGGCTATGGCTACACCTTC. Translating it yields CASSTQSEGGYGYTF.

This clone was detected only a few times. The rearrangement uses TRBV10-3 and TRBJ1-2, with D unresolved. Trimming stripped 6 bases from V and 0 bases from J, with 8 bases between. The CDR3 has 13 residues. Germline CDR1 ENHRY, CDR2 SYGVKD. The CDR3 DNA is TGTGCCATCAGCCGGGAAGCTAACTATGGCTACACCTTC. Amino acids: CAISREANYGYTF.

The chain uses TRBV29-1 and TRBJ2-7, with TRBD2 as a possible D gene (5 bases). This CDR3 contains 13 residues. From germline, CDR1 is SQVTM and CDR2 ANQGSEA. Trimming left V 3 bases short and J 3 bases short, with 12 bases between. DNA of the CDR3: TGCAGCGTTGAGGGGAGTGGCGACTACGAGCAGTACTTC. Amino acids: CSVEGSGDYEQYF.

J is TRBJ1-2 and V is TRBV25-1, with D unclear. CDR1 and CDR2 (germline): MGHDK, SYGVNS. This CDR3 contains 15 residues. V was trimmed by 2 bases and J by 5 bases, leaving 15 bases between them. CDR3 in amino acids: CASSELSIPLYGYTF. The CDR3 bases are TGTGCCAGCAGTGAACTTTCAATACCCCTTTATGGCTACACCTTC.